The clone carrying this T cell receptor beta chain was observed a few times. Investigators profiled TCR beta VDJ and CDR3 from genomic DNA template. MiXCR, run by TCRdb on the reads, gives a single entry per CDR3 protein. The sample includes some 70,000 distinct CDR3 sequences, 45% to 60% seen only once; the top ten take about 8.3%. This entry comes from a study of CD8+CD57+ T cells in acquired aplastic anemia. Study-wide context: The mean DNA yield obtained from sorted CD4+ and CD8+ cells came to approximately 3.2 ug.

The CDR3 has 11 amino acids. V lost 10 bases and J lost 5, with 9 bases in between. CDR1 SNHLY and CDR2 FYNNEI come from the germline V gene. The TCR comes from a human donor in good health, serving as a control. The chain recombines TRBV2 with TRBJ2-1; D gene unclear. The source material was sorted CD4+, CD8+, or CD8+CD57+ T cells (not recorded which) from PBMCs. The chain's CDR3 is CATPRDNEQFF. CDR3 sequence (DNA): TGTGCCACCCCTCGAGACAATGAGCAGTTCTTC.